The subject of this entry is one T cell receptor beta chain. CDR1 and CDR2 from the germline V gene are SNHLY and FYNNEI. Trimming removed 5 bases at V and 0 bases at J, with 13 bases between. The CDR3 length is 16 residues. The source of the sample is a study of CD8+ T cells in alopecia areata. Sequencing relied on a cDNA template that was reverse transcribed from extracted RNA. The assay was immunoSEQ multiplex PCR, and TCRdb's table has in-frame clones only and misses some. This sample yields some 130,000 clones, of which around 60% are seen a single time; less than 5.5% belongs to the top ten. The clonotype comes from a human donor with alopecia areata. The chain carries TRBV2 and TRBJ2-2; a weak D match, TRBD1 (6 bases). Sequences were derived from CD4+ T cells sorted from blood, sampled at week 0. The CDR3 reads CASSQTGNSNTGELFF. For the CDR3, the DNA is TGTGCCAGCAGTCAAACAGGGAACTCGAACACCGGGGAGCTGTTTTTT.